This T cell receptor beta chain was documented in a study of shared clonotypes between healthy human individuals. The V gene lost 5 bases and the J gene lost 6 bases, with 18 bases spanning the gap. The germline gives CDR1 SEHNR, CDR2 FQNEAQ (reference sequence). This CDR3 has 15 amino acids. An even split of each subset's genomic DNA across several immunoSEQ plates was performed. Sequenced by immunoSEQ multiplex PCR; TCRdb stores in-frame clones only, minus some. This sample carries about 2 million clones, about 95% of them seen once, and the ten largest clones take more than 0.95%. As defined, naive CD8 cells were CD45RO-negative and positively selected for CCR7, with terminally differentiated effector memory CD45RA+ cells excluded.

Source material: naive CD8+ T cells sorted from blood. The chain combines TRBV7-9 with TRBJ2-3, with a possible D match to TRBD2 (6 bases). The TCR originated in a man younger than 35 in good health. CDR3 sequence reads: CASSAPSVESDTQYF. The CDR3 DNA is TGTGCCAGCAGCGCTCCTAGCGTGGAGTCGGATACGCAGTATTTT.